This T cell receptor (beta chain) was recovered during a study of T cell responses to AZD1222 COVID-19 vaccine. Turning to the study itself: Researchers grouped second doses given at about 4 or about 12 weeks into one pool.

Findings and limits, study-wide: Nearly half of unique spike-specific TCRs reportedly avoided B.1.351 and B.1.1.7 mutated regions. Only a handful of AZD1222 recipients, more than 5 in all, had baseline seropositivity. Clonal diversity may have been underestimated, and the donors were mostly white British, with more females than males.

Measured with immunoSEQ multiplex PCR; TCRdb has only the in-frame clones, and not every one. The sample holds approximately 200,000 clones; 94% are singletons and the top ten take 7.5% to 9.5%. The length of the CDR3 is 12 residues. With 8 bases removed from V and 6 bases from J, the gap between germline ends came to 8 bases. The V gene's germline CDR1 is MDHEN and CDR2 SYDVKM. Concerning this clone: As yet, its antigen is unknown.

The input for sequencing was peripheral blood, taken on day 0 of AZD1222 vaccination. V is TRBV28 and J is TRBJ1-6; a possible D gene is TRBD1 (5 bases). This sequence was found in an adult in good health. The CDR3 is CASGTVNSPLHF. The DNA of the CDR3 is TGTGCCAGCGGGACGGTTAATTCACCCCTCCACTTT.